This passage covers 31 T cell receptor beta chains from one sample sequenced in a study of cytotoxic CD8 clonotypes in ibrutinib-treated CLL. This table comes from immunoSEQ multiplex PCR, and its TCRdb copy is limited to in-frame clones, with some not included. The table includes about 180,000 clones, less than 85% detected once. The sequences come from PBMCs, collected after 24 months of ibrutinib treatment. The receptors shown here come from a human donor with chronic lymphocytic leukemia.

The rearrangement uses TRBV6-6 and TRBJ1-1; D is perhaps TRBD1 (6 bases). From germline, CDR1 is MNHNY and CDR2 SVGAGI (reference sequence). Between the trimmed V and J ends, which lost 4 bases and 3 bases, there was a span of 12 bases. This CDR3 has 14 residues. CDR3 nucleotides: TGTGCCAGCAGTTTCAGGGGAGAGGACACTGAAGCTTTCTTT. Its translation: CASSFRGEDTEAFF.

In DNA form, the CDR3 reads TGTGCCAGCAGGGACACTCGGTTGAACACTGAAGCTTTCTTT. Translating gives CASRDTRLNTEAFF. The chain uses TRBV2 and TRBJ1-1; D perhaps matches TRBD1 (5 bases). V lost 6 bases to trimming and J lost 0 bases, with 11 bases between them. Germline-derived CDR1 and CDR2 are SNHLY and FYNNEI. The CDR3 consists of 14 residues.

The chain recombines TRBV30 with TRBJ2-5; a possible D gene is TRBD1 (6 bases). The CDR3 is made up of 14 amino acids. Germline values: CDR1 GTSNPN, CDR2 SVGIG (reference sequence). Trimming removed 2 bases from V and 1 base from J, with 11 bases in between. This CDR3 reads CAWSQGPTQETQYF. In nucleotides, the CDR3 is TGTGCCTGGAGTCAGGGGCCCACCCAAGAGACCCAGTACTTC.

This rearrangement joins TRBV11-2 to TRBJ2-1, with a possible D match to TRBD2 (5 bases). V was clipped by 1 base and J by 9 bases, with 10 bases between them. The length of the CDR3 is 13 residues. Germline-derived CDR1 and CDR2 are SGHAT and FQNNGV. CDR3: CASSLGQRGEQFF. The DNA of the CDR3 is TGTGCCAGCAGCTTAGGTCAACGGGGTGAGCAGTTCTTC.

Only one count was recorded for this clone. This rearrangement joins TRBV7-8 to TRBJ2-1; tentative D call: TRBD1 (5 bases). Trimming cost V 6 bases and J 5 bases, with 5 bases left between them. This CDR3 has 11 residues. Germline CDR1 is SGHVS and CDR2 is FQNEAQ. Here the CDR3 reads CASRGDNEQFF. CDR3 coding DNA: TGTGCCAGCAGAGGGGACAATGAGCAGTTCTTC.

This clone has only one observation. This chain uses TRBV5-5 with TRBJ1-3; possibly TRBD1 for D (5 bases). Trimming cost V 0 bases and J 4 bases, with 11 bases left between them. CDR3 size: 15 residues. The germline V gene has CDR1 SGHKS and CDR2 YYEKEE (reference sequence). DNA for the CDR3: TGTGCCAGCAGCTTGGCACCGACAGAGGGAAACACCATATATTTT. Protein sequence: CASSLAPTEGNTIYF.

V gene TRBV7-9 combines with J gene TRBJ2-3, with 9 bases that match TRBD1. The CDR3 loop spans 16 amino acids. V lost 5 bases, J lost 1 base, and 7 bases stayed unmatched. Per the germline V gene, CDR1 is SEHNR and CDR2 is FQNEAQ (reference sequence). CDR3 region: CASSAYRGRGTDTQYF. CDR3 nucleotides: TGTGCCAGCAGCGCTTACAGGGGGCGCGGCACAGATACGCAGTATTTT.

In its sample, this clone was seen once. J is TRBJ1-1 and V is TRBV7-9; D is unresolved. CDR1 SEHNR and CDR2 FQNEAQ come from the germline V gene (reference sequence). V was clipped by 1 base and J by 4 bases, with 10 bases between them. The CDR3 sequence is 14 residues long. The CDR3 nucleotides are TGTGCCAGCAGCTTAGGAGTTGCGGGCACTGAAGCTTTCTTT. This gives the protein CASSLGVAGTEAFF.

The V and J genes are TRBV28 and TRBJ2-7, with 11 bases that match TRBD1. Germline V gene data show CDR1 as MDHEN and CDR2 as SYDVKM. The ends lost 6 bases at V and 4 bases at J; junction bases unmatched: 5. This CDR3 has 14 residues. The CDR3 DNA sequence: TGTGCCAGCAGATCTGGGACAGGGGGTTACGAGCAGTACTTC. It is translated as CASRSGTGGYEQYF.

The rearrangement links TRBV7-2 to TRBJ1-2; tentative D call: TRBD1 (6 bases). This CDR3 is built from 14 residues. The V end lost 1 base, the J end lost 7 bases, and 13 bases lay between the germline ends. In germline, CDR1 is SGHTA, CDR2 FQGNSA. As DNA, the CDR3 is TGTGCCAGCAGCTTAGACAGGGCAAATTTTGGCTACACCTTC. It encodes CASSLDRANFGYTF.

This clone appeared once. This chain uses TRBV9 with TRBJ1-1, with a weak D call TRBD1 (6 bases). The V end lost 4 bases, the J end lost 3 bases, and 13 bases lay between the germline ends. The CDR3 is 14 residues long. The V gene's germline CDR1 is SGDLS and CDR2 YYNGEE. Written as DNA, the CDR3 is TGTGCCAGCAGCTCCCCGGGACACCACACTGAAGCTTTCTTT. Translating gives CASSSPGHHTEAFF.

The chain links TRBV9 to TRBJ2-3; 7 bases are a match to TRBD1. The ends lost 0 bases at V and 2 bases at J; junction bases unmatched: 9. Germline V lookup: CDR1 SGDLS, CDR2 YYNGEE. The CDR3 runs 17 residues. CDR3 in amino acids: CASSVDGQEVFTDTQYF. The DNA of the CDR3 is TGTGCCAGCAGCGTAGATGGACAGGAGGTCTTCACAGATACGCAGTATTTT.

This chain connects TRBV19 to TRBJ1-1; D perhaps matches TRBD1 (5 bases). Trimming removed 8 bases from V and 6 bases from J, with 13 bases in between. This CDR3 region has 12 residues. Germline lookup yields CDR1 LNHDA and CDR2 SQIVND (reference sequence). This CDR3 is CASRFRDAEAFF. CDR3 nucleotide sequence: TGTGCCAGTCGGTTTCGGGACGCTGAAGCTTTCTTT.

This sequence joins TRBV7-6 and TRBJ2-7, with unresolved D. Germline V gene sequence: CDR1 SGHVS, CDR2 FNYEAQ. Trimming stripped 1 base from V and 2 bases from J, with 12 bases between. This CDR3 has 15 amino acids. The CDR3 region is CASSLGAGYAYEQYF. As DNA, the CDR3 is TGTGCCAGCAGCTTAGGGGCAGGATACGCCTACGAGCAGTACTTC.

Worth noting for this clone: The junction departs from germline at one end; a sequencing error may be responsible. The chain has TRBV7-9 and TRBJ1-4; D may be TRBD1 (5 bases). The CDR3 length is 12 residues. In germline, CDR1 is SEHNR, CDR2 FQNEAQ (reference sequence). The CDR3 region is CASSPLGAYFVF. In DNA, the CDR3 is TGTGCCAGCAGCCCCCTCGGGGCCTATTTCGTTTTT.

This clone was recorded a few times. CDR3 in amino acids: CASSQSLDYGYTF. For the CDR3, the DNA is TGCGCCAGCAGCCAATCCTTGGACTATGGCTACACCTTC. The V gene is TRBV4-1, the J gene TRBJ1-2; D uncertain. This CDR3 contains 13 residues. Germline loops: CDR1 MGHRA, CDR2 YSYEKL. V dropped 2 bases and J dropped 3 bases, with 7 bases sitting between them.

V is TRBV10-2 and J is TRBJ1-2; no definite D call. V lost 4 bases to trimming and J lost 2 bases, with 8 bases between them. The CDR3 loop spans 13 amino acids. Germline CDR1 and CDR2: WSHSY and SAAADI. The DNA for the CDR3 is TGCGCCAGCAGTGCGAACAGCAACTATGGCTACACCTTC. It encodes CASSANSNYGYTF.

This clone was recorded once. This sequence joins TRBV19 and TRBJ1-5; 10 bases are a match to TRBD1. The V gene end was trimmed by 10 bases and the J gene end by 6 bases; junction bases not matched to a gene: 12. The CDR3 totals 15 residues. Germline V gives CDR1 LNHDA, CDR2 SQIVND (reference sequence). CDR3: CANHPGTGAGQPQHF. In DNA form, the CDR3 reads TGTGCCAACCACCCCGGGACAGGGGCTGGTCAGCCCCAGCATTTT.

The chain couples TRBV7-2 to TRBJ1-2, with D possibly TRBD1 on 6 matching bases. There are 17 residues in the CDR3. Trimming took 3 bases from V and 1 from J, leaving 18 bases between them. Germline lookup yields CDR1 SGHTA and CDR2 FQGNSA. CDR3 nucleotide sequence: TGTGCCAGCAGCTTGGGGGCCTCAATGACTATTAACTATGGCTACACCTTC. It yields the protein CASSLGASMTINYGYTF.

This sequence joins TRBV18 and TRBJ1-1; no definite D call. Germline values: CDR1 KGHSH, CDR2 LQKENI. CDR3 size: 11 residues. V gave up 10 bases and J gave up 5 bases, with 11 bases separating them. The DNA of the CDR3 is TGTGCCACCAAGAGAGAGACTGAAGCTTTCTTT. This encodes CATKRETEAFF.

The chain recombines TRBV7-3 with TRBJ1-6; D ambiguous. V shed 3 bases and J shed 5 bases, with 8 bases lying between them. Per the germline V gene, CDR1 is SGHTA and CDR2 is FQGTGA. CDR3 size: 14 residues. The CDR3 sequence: CASSFGSNNSPLHF. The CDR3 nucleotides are TGTGCCAGCAGCTTTGGGAGTAATAATTCACCCCTCCACTTT.

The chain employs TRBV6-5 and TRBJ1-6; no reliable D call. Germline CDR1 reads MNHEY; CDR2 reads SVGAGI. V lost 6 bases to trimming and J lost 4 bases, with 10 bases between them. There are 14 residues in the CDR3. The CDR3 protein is CASRAGLYNSPLHF. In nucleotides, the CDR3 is TGTGCCAGCAGAGCCGGGCTGTATAATTCACCCCTCCACTTT.

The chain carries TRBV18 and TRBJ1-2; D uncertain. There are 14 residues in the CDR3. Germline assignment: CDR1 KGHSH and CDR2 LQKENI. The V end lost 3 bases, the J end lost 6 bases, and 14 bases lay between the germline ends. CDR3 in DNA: TGTGCCAGCTCACCCCCGCCGACGGGTGATGGCTACACCTTC. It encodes CASSPPPTGDGYTF.

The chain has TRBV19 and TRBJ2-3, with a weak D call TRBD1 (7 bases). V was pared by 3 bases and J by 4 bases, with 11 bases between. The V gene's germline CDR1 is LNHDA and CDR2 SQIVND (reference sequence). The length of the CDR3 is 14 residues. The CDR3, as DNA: TGTGCCAGTAGTATTATCAGGGGGGCAGATACGCAGTATTTT. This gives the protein CASSIIRGADTQYF.

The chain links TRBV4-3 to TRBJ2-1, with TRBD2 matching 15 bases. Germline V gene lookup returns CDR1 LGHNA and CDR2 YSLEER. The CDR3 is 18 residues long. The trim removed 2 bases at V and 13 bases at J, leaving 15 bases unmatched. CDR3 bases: TGCGCCAGCAGCCAAACCCTCGGACTAGCGGGAGGGCCGAACAAACAGTTCTTC. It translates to CASSQTLGLAGGPNKQFF.

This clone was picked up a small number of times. The CDR3 nucleotides read TGTGCCAGCAGTTATATAGGGTCTGGAAACACCATATATTTT. It translates to CASSYIGSGNTIYF. This rearrangement joins TRBV6-5 to TRBJ1-3, with no clear D. Trimming shortened V by 3 bases and J by 1 base, and 7 bases separated the two germline ends. Germline V gene lookup returns CDR1 MNHEY and CDR2 SVGAGI. This CDR3 region has 14 residues.

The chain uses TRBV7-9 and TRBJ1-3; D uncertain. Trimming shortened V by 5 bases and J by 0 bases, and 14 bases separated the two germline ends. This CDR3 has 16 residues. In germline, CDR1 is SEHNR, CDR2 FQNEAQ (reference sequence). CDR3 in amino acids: CASSPTGKLSGNTIYF. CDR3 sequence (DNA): TGTGCCAGCAGCCCGACGGGGAAACTCTCTGGAAACACCATATATTTT.

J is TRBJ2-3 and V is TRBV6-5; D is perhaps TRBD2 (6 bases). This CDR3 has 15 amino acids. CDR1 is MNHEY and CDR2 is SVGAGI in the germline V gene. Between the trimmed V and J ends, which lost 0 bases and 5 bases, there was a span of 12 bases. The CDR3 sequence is CASSYSGGAGDTQYF. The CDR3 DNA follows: TGTGCCAGCAGTTACTCGGGCGGGGCTGGAGATACGCAGTATTTT.

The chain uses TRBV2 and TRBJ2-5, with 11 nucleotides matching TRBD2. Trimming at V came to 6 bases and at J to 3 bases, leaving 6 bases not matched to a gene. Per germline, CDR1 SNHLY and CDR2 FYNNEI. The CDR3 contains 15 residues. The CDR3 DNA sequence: TGTGCCAGCAGGAGATTACTAGCGGGGGAAGAGACCCAGTACTTC. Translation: CASRRLLAGEETQYF. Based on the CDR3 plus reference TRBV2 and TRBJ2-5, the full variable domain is EPEVTQTPSHQVTQMGQEVILRCVPISNHLYFYWYRQILGQKVEFLVSFYNNEISEKSEIFDDQFSVERPDGSNFTLKIRSTKLEDSAMYFCASRRLLAGEETQYFGPGTRLLVL.

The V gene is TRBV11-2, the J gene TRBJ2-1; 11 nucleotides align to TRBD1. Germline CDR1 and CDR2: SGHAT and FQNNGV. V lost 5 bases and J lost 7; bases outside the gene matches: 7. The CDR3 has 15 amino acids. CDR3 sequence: CASSPGQGAYNEQFF. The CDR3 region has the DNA TGTGCCAGCAGCCCTGGACAGGGGGCATATAATGAGCAGTTCTTC.

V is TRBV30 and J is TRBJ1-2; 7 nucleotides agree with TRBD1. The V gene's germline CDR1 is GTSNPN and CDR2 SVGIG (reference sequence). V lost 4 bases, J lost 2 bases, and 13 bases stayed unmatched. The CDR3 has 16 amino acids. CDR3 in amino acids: CAWTARTGRWNYGYTF. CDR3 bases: TGTGCCTGGACCGCGAGGACAGGCCGGTGGAACTATGGCTACACCTTC. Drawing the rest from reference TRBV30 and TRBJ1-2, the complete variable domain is SQTIHQWPATLVQPVGSPLSLECTVEGTSNPNLYWYRQAAGRGLQLLFYSVGIGQISSEVPQNLSASRPQDRQFILSSKKLLLSDSGFYLCAWTARTGRWNYGYTFGSGTRLTVV.